The entry below describes one TCR beta chain. Antigen unknown. The assay was immunoSEQ multiplex PCR, and TCRdb's table has in-frame clones only and misses some. The table records around 150,000 clones, approximately 96% of them present only once. The V gene lost 0 bases and the J gene lost 2 bases, with 10 bases spanning the gap. Germline V gives CDR1 SQVTM, CDR2 ANQGSEA. The CDR3 length is 14 residues. These data are taken from a study of cytomegalovirus exposure and HLA in healthy donors. Study at large: In a later analysis, it was reported that the approximately 110 validation repertoires had been produced on the same platform as the roughly 700 repertoires belonging to the first cohort.

Study observations and caveats: It was reportedly the case that the classifier diagnosed cytomegalovirus status with high specificity and sensitivity. Listed as cytomegalovirus-associated were about 160 TCR beta chains.

The chain links TRBV29-1 to TRBJ2-5; D ambiguous. The sample was PBMCs. The TCR was taken from a woman aged 18-29 years in good health and CMV-seronegative. CDR3 DNA sequence: TGCAGCGTTGAAGATCTCGACATACAAGAGACCCAGTACTTC. It translates to CSVEDLDIQETQYF.